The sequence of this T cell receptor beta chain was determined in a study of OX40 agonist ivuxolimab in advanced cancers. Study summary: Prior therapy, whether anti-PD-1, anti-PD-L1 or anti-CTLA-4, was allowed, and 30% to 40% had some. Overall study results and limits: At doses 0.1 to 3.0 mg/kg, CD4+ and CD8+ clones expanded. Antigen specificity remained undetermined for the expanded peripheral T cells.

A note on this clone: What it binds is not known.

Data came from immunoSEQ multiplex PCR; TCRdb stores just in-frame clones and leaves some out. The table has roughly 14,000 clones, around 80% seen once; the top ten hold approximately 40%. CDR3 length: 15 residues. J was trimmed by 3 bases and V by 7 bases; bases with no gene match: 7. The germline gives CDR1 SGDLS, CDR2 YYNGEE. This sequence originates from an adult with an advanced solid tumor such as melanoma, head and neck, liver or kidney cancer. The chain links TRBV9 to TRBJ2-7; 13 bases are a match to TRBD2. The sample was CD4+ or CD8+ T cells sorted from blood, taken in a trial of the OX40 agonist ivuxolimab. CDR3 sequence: CASSGGLAGFYEQYF. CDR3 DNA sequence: TGTGCCAGCTCGGGGGGACTAGCGGGGTTCTACGAGCAGTACTTC.